The 28 T cell receptor beta chains below all came from one sample that was sequenced in a study of blood T cell repertoires in COVID-19 (dated by TCRdb to the early 2020s). Library preparation employed the immunoSEQ multiplex PCR assay. The table comes from immuneACCESS by way of TCRdb, which keeps in-frame sequences with V and J called. Part of the clones is missing from these tables; in studies checked, under half for an unresolved V gene and the rest for unknown reasons. The sample contains some 130,000 clones, almost 85% of them found a single time. The ten top clones hold less than 7% of the sample. The sequenced sample was PBMCs or T cells enriched from blood (not recorded which). The source is a man in his forties or fifties with acute COVID-19.

J is TRBJ1-6 and V is TRBV5-4; no definite D call. V lost 0 bases to trimming and J lost 4 bases, with 8 bases between them. There are 15 residues in the CDR3. Germline values: CDR1 SGHNT, CDR2 YYREEE (reference sequence). CDR3 residues: CASSLASGYNSPLHF. For the CDR3, the DNA is TGTGCCAGCAGCTTGGCGTCCGGGTATAATTCACCCCTCCACTTT.

This clone came up once. V and J are TRBV29-1 and TRBJ2-7; 11 nucleotides match TRBD1. Per the germline V gene, CDR1 is SQVTM and CDR2 is ANQGSEA. V dropped 0 bases and J dropped 3; count of bases not matched to a gene: 4. The CDR3 is 15 amino acids. The chain's CDR3 is CSVEDRDRGFYEQYF. The CDR3 DNA sequence: TGCAGCGTTGAAGACCGGGACAGGGGGTTCTACGAGCAGTACTTC.

The CDR3 is CASSPWTSGTYEQYF. The CDR3, as DNA: TGTGCCAGCAGCCCCTGGACTAGCGGGACCTACGAGCAGTACTTC. The chain links TRBV7-9 to TRBJ2-7; 12 nucleotides match TRBD2. Germline loops: CDR1 SEHNR, CDR2 FQNEAQ (reference sequence). The trim removed 5 bases at V and 2 bases at J, leaving 4 bases unmatched. The CDR3 sequence is 15 residues long.

The chain uses TRBV19 and TRBJ1-4; 8 bases agree with TRBD1. This CDR3 region has 15 residues. Looked up from germline, CDR1 is LNHDA and CDR2 is SQIVND (reference sequence). The junction had 9 bases not matched to a gene; V was cut back by 6 bases and J by 6 bases. CDR3 sequence: CASRDRVRGHEKLFF. As DNA, the CDR3 is TGTGCCAGTAGGGACAGGGTACGGGGCCATGAAAAACTGTTTTTT.

The rearrangement joins TRBV12-3 or TRBV12-4 to TRBJ2-7; D is uncertain. With 6 bases removed from V and 2 bases from J, the gap between germline ends came to 11 bases. The CDR3 is made up of 13 amino acids. The CDR3 loop is CASSLNGPYEQYF. The CDR3 bases are TGTGCCAGCAGCCTGAACGGTCCCTACGAGCAGTACTTC.

The chain links TRBV27 to TRBJ1-2; the D is unclear. CDR1 is MNHEY, CDR2 SMNVEV, per germline (reference sequence). CDR3 length equals 12 residues. V was pared by 7 bases and J by 4 bases, with 10 bases between. DNA for the CDR3: TGTGCCAGCAAGGAGGTTGGCTATGGCTACACCTTC. Its protein product is CASKEVGYGYTF.

For the CDR3, the DNA is TGTGCCAGCAGCCCCGTGGTAGCGGGGGGGCATGAGCAGTTCTTC. Translation: CASSPVVAGGHEQFF. This chain connects TRBV3-1 (or the pseudogene TRBV3-2) to TRBJ2-1, with 11 bases identical to TRBD2. The CDR3 runs to 15 residues. The V gene end was trimmed by 4 bases and the J gene end by 8 bases; junction bases not matched to a gene: 7. Germline CDR1 reads LGHDT; CDR2 reads YNNKEL (reference sequence).

The chain links TRBV13 to TRBJ1-2; D possibly corresponds to TRBD1 (6 bases). CDR1 and CDR2 (germline): PRHDT, FYEKMQ (reference sequence). CDR3 size: 14 residues. The germline V and J ends were trimmed by 5 bases and 5 bases, with 15 bases remaining between them. The CDR3 DNA sequence: TGTGCCAGCAGCCCGGGGGGCGCGTGGTATGGCTACACCTTC. Residues: CASSPGGAWYGYTF.

V gene TRBV6-6 combines with J gene TRBJ1-2; the D is unclear. From germline, CDR1 is MNHNY and CDR2 SVGAGI (reference sequence). CDR3 size: 12 residues. Trimming pared 6 bases from V and 4 bases from J, leaving 9 bases between. Written as DNA, the CDR3 is TGTGCCAGCAGGCGTTCCCCCTATGGCTACACCTTC. Its translation: CASRRSPYGYTF.

V gene TRBV29-1 combines with J gene TRBJ2-2, with TRBD2 identical over 9 bases. The CDR3 spans 14 residues. The ends lost 8 bases at V and 8 bases at J; junction bases unmatched: 12. Germline values: CDR1 SQVTM, CDR2 ANQGSEA. The CDR3 region is CSCDAGGPSGELFF. The CDR3 DNA is TGCAGCTGTGACGCGGGGGGGCCCTCTGGGGAGCTGTTTTTT.

V is TRBV11-2 and J is TRBJ1-4, with 9 bases lining up with TRBD1. Germline-derived CDR1 and CDR2 are SGHAT and FQNNGV. After removal of 5 bases from V and 8 bases from J, the junction contained 9 bases not matched to a gene. The CDR3 sequence is 15 residues long. The CDR3 DNA follows: TGTGCCAGCAGCCCGAACAGGGGGCTAGGGGAAAAACTGTTTTTT. Protein product: CASSPNRGLGEKLFF.

The CDR3 region has the DNA TGCGCCAGCAGAGACAGGCCGAGCTCCTACAATGAGCAGTTCTTC. Its protein is CASRDRPSSYNEQFF. The chain carries TRBV10-2 and TRBJ2-1, with D possibly TRBD1 on 6 matching bases. The CDR3 is made up of 15 amino acids. In germline, CDR1 is WSHSY, CDR2 SAAADI. V lost 6 bases, J lost 0 bases, and 12 bases lay in between.

The table lists this clone with a count of one. This chain connects TRBV4-1 to TRBJ1-4; 7 positions agree with TRBD1. J was trimmed by 6 bases and V by 5 bases; bases with no gene match: 6. CDR3 length equals 14 residues. The germline V gene encodes CDR1 MGHRA and CDR2 YSYEKL. Here the CDR3 reads CASSIGGPDEKLFF. The DNA of the CDR3 is TGCGCCAGCAGCATAGGGGGCCCTGATGAAAAACTGTTTTTT.

The rearrangement joins TRBV28 to TRBJ2-2; a possible D gene is TRBD2 (6 bases). Trimming stripped 3 bases from V and 5 bases from J, with 13 bases between. Germline lookup yields CDR1 MDHEN and CDR2 SYDVKM. The CDR3 has 15 amino acids. CDR3 amino acids: CASSFGGDGTGELFF. CDR3 nucleotide sequence: TGTGCCAGCAGTTTCGGAGGGGACGGGACCGGGGAGCTGTTTTTT.

The rearrangement uses TRBV5-4 and TRBJ2-7; 9 bases are a match to TRBD2. The junction had 8 bases not matched to a gene; V was cut back by 4 bases and J by 6 bases. The CDR3 consists of 14 residues. Germline values: CDR1 SGHNT, CDR2 YYREEE (reference sequence). CDR3 coding DNA: TGTGCCAGCAGCCCCCTAGCGGGACGAGGCGAGCAGTACTTC. Amino acids: CASSPLAGRGEQYF.

The chain links TRBV7-8 to TRBJ1-4; D gene unclear. Trimming took 3 bases from V and 7 from J, leaving 12 bases between them. CDR1 is SGHVS and CDR2 is FQNEAQ in the germline V gene. The CDR3 length is 14 residues. The CDR3 DNA is TGTGCCAGCAGCTTTGTCGAGCGGGGTGAAAAACTGTTTTTT. It is translated as CASSFVERGEKLFF. Full variable domain (missing parts from reference TRBV7-8 and TRBJ1-4): GAGVSQSPRYKVAKRGQDVALRCDPISGHVSLFWYQQALGQGPEFLTYFQNEAQLDKSGLPSDRFFAERPEGSVSTLKIQRTQQEDSAVYLCASSFVERGEKLFFGSGTQLSVL.

DNA of the CDR3: TGTGCCAGTAGTATACGGGAGGATACGCAGTATTTT. Amino acid sequence: CASSIREDTQYF. J is TRBJ2-3 and V is TRBV19, with D perhaps TRBD2 (6 bases). The CDR3 runs to 12 residues. Germline CDR1 reads LNHDA; CDR2 reads SQIVND (reference sequence). Deletions cut 2 bases from V and 6 bases from J, with 6 bases between.

This sequence joins TRBV30 and TRBJ1-5; the D is unclear. Germline V gives CDR1 GTSNPN, CDR2 SVGIG (reference sequence). V gave up 0 bases and J gave up 0 bases, with 6 bases separating them. The CDR3 spans 14 residues. The CDR3 sequence is CAWSVTFSNQPQHF. CDR3 nucleotides: TGTGCCTGGAGTGTGACATTTAGCAATCAGCCCCAGCATTTT. The complete variable domain, with remaining parts taken from reference TRBV30 and TRBJ1-5, reads SQTIHQWPATLVQPVGSPLSLECTVEGTSNPNLYWYRQAAGRGLQLLFYSVGIGQISSEVPQNLSASRPQDRQFILSSKKLLLSDSGFYLCAWSVTFSNQPQHFGDGTRLSIL.

This chain joins TRBV7-9 and TRBJ1-2; D may be TRBD1 (5 bases). Germline V gives CDR1 SEHNR, CDR2 FQNEAQ (reference sequence). V was pared by 6 bases and J by 0 bases, with 8 bases between. The CDR3 has 13 residues. This CDR3 reads CASRAGTNYGYTF. The CDR3 nucleotides read TGTGCCAGCAGAGCAGGGACTAACTATGGCTACACCTTC.

The J gene is TRBJ2-7, the V gene TRBV10-2; 8 positions match TRBD1. Germline values: CDR1 WSHSY, CDR2 SAAADI. V shed 3 bases, J shed 6 bases, and the junction held 7 bases outside the gene matches. CDR3 length equals 14 residues. CDR3 nucleotide sequence: TGCGCCAGCAGTGAAGGACAGGGTTGGCGCGAGCAGTACTTC. This codes for CASSEGQGWREQYF.

In its sample, this clone was seen a few times. The chain employs TRBV7-9 and TRBJ2-5; a possible D gene is TRBD2 (5 bases). Trimming stripped 6 bases from V and 4 bases from J, with 18 bases between. Germline assignment: CDR1 SEHNR and CDR2 FQNEAQ (reference sequence). The CDR3 runs 15 residues. The CDR3 loop reads CASRHTPGSGETQYF. The CDR3 coding sequence is TGTGCCAGCAGACACACACCGGGGAGTGGAGAGACCCAGTACTTC.

The sample holds one count of this clone. This chain links TRBV7-8 with TRBJ2-7; no definite D call. V was clipped by 1 base and J by 7 bases, with 8 bases between them. The CDR3 loop spans 12 amino acids. Looked up from germline, CDR1 is SGHVS and CDR2 is FQNEAQ. DNA of the CDR3: TGTGCCAGCAGCTTAGGGCCGAGGGAGCAGTACTTC. It yields the protein CASSLGPREQYF.

The chain recombines TRBV7-9 with TRBJ2-2; 7 bases are a match to TRBD2. J lost 5 bases, V lost 5 bases, and 11 bases had no gene match. CDR1 SEHNR and CDR2 FQNEAQ come from the germline V gene (reference sequence). This CDR3 is 16 amino acids long. The CDR3 loop reads CASSPRRGRGTGELFF. Here the CDR3 DNA reads TGTGCCAGCAGCCCGCGACGGGGGAGGGGAACCGGGGAGCTGTTTTTT.

This clone was counted once. This sequence joins TRBV21-1 and TRBJ2-7; the table's D call TRBD1 went unverified against the DNA. TRBV21-1 represents a pseudogene. The CDR3 is 17 residues long. The CDR3 spells CASTGGDRGHDAYEQYF. CDR3 in DNA: TGTGCCAGCACCGGCGGGGACAGGGGGCACGACGCCTACGAGCAGTACTTC.

V is TRBV28 and J is TRBJ1-6; no firm D call. V lost 5 bases and J lost 7, with 12 bases in between. Per germline, CDR1 MDHEN and CDR2 SYDVKM. CDR3 size: 14 residues. In nucleotides, the CDR3 is TGTGCCAGCAGTCCTATGAACCTGAATTCACCCCTCCACTTT. As protein: CASSPMNLNSPLHF.

This chain joins TRBV9 and TRBJ1-4; D is unresolved. CDR1 and CDR2 from the germline V gene are SGDLS and YYNGEE. This CDR3 has 13 amino acids. With 3 bases removed from V and 7 bases from J, the gap between germline ends came to 10 bases. The CDR3 spells CASSARSGEKLFF. In DNA form, the CDR3 reads TGTGCCAGCAGCGCAAGGTCGGGTGAAAAACTGTTTTTT. The complete variable domain, with remaining parts taken from reference TRBV9 and TRBJ1-4, reads DSGVTQTPKHLITATGQRVTLRCSPRSGDLSVYWYQQSLDQGLQFLIQYYNGEERAKGNILERFSAQQFPDLHSELNLSSLELGDSALYFCASSARSGEKLFFGSGTQLSVL.

Remarks on this clone: The junction and the germline gene differ at one end; a read error may be behind it. V and J are TRBV28 and TRBJ2-4; 9 positions agree with TRBD2. The CDR3 consists of 15 residues. Germline CDR1 MDHEN, CDR2 SYDVKM. CDR3 nucleotides: TGTGCCAGCAGTTCACCGGGACTAGCCCAAAACATTCAGTACTTC. As protein: CASSSPGLAQNIQYF.

This rearrangement joins TRBV7-2 to TRBJ2-1; the match to TRBD2 covers 7 bases. Unmatched junction bases numbered 13, after V lost 5 bases and J lost 6 bases. Germline loops: CDR1 SGHTA, CDR2 FQGNSA. The CDR3 is made up of 16 amino acids. CDR3: CASSRSGLDGLNEQFF. CDR3 nucleotides: TGTGCCAGCAGCCGCTCCGGACTAGACGGGCTCAATGAGCAGTTCTTC. Full variable domain (outside the CDR3, taken from reference TRBV7-2 and TRBJ2-1): GAGVSQSPSNKVTEKGKDVELRCDPISGHTALYWYRQSLGQGLEFLIYFQGNSAPDKSGLPSDRFSAERTGGSVSTLTIQRTQQEDSAVYLCASSRSGLDGLNEQFFGPGTRLTVL.